This TCR beta chain originates from a study of T cell changes during pregnancy in multiple sclerosis (dated by TCRdb to the late 2010s). Study-wide context: In women with multiple sclerosis, the researchers looked at how the T cell repertoire shifted as pregnancy progressed.

V loses 5 bases at its end and J loses 0 bases; junction bases beyond the gene matches: 7. From its cysteine to its phenylalanine, the CDR3 spans 16 amino acids. Here the CDR3 DNA is all that survives: 48 bases in frame from base 1. The CDR1 and CDR2 encoded by the germline V gene are SGHTA and FQGNSA. The library came from the immunoSEQ multiplex PCR assay. TCRdb obtained this table from immuneACCESS and retained in-frame rearrangements with V and J assigned. These tables miss some clones; where compared with another copy, unresolved V genes account for less than half of the shortfall, and the remainder is unexplained. The sample data list roughly 60,000 clones, and about 90% of these were observed just once. The top ten clones comprise roughly 2.2% of the sample. In the case of this clone: What antigen it recognizes has not been identified. Base qualities are not provided; no much larger clone lies one nucleotide away.

Here the chain combines TRBV7-2 and TRBJ1-3; TRBD1 aligns with 7 central bases. The clonotype originates from a female donor in good health, enrolled as a control in a pregnancy study. The source was peripheral blood, collected in the second trimester of pregnancy. The CDR3 has the sequence CASSTWTGFSGNTIYF. The DNA reads TGTGCCAGCAGCACCTGGACAGGTTTCTCTGGAAACACCATATATTTT.